Included here is one T cell receptor beta chain sequence, with context. This sample was taken from a study of shared clonotypes between healthy human individuals. Clones were read by immunoSEQ multiplex PCR, and TCRdb kept only the in-frame ones, dropping some. The sample shows fewer than 650,000 clones, roughly four fifths of them seen only once. The source material was PBMCs. This clonotype was obtained from a woman aged 40-49 years in good health. Some clones in this sample may be carry-over from other donors' samples.

The CDR3 spells CASSRETSTDTQYF. CDR3 sequence (DNA): TGCGCCAGCAGCCGCGAGACTAGCACAGATACGCAGTATTTT. This chain connects TRBV4-1 to TRBJ2-3, with D uncertain. V lost 4 bases and J lost 0, with 8 bases in between. This CDR3 comprises 14 residues. The germline gives CDR1 MGHRA, CDR2 YSYEKL.